One and the same sample provided the 14 T cell receptor beta chains below, sequenced in a study of regulatory T cells in long-lasting Graves disease. Time point of the sample: persistent/refractory GD, antithyroid drugs over 5 years with positive TRAb. There was RNA extracted from PBMCs, and the TCR library was made from it. CDR3 regions were amplified by Arm-PCR using iRepertoire HTBI primers to build TCR beta libraries. TCRdb used MiXCR to reprocess the multiplex PCR reads, holding one entry per CDR3 protein. The sample yields fewer than 400,000 distinct CDR3 sequences, about 19% seen once. The specimen comprised peripheral blood mononuclear cells (PBMCs), sampled when the disease was refractory, from a patient treated with antithyroid drugs. The receptor set was obtained from a female donor with Graves disease.

This clonotype appeared a single time. This chain uses TRBV28 with TRBJ1-5; D remains unclear. V lost 1 base to trimming and J lost 0 bases, with 10 bases between them. The CDR3 spans 16 residues. Germline CDR1 and CDR2: MDHEN and SYDVKM. In DNA, the CDR3 is TGTGCCAGCAGTTTATCCGGACGGGGTAGCAATCAGCCCCAGCATTTT. Its protein product is CASSLSGRGSNQPQHF.

The rearrangement uses TRBV6-2 or TRBV6-3 and TRBJ1-2; D not resolved. Germline loops: CDR1 MNHEY, CDR2 SVGEGT. This CDR3 contains 17 residues. The V gene lost 2 bases and the J gene lost 0 bases, with 16 bases spanning the gap. As DNA, the CDR3 is TGTGCCAGCAGTTACGGGCAAGGGATTACCTCTAACTATGGCTACACCTTC. It encodes CASSYGQGITSNYGYTF.

In this sample, this clonotype turned up many times. The chain combines TRBV7-3 with TRBJ2-7; tentative D call: TRBD2 (6 bases). The CDR3 loop spans 14 amino acids. V was pared by 5 bases and J by 6 bases, with 17 bases between. The germline V gene encodes CDR1 SGHTA and CDR2 FQGTGA. The CDR3 coding sequence is TGTGCCAGCAGCCGAACGGGACTCGCCTGCGAGCAGTACTTC. This sequence encodes CASSRTGLACEQYF.

In its sample, this clonotype was seen many times. In DNA, the CDR3 is TGTGCCAGCAGTTTCTCATATGAAAAACTGTTTTTT. Amino acids: CASSFSYEKLFF. The chain uses TRBV12-3 or TRBV12-4 and TRBJ1-4; D uncertain. Trimming removed 3 bases at V and 6 bases at J, with 5 bases between. The CDR3 runs to 12 residues.

This clonotype was counted a few times. This chain uses TRBV12-5 with TRBJ1-5; weak D call: TRBD1 (5 bases). The CDR3 runs to 15 residues. V lost 0 bases and J lost 2, with 8 bases in between. The V gene's germline CDR1 is LGHNT and CDR2 FRNRAP. CDR3 nucleotide sequence: TGTGCTAGTGGTTTGGTACTAGGGGGCAATCAGCCCCAGCATTTT. This translates into CASGLVLGGNQPQHF.

Note on this clonotype: This may arise from a read error, as a much more abundant clone is one base away. The chain joins TRBV6-2 or TRBV6-3 to TRBJ2-7; D could derive from TRBD1 or TRBD2 (6 bases each). Germline CDR1 MNHEY, CDR2 SVGEGT. The ends were cut back, 11 bases at V and 3 bases at J, with 26 bases in the middle. This CDR3 region has 16 residues. The CDR3 here is CACTRRTGATIYEQYF. The CDR3 region has the DNA TGTGCCTGCACGAGAAGAACGGGGGCAACGATCTACGAGCAGTACTTC.

This clonotype came up many times. V gene TRBV28 combines with J gene TRBJ2-2, with TRBD2 identical over 12 bases. The length of the CDR3 is 18 residues. The V gene's germline CDR1 is MDHEN and CDR2 SYDVKM. V lost 3 bases, J lost 9 bases, and 14 bases stayed unmatched. The CDR3 region has the DNA TGTGCCAGCAGTTTGCTCCGCGGACTAGCGGGGTCCCGCTGGGAGCTGTTTTTT. Protein: CASSLLRGLAGSRWELFF.

This clonotype was recorded at least ten times. The chain uses TRBV7-9 and TRBJ2-5; D might be TRBD1 (5 bases). The V gene's germline CDR1 is SEHNR and CDR2 FQNEAQ (reference sequence). Deletions cut 5 bases from V and 3 bases from J, with 10 bases between. The CDR3 extends over 13 amino acids. The CDR3 coding sequence is TGTGCCAGCAGCGGGGCAGGGAAAGAGACCCAGTACTTC. It yields the protein CASSGAGKETQYF. The variable domain in full, with the rest retrieved from reference TRBV7-9 and TRBJ2-5, is DTGVSQNPRHKITKRGQNVTFRCDPISEHNRLYWYRQTLGQGPEFLTYFQNEAQLEKSRLLSDRFSAERPKGSFSTLEIQRTEQGDSAMYLCASSGAGKETQYFGPGTRLLVL.

This clonotype was seen more than once but under ten times. The chain carries TRBV11-2 and TRBJ1-1; D gene ambiguous. The CDR3 totals 15 residues. Germline lookup yields CDR1 SGHAT and CDR2 FQNNGV. V lost 2 bases, J lost 0 bases, and 10 bases lay in between. The CDR3 nucleotides are TGTGCCAGCAGCTTACGGGCGCTTCTGAACACTGAAGCTTTCTTT. It specifies CASSLRALLNTEAFF.

This clonotype was seen at least ten times. The chain links TRBV27 to TRBJ2-5; 8 bases align to TRBD1. J gave up 4 bases and V 3 bases, and 7 bases lay outside the gene matches. Germline V gene sequence: CDR1 MNHEY, CDR2 SMNVEV (reference sequence). This CDR3 contains 15 residues. The CDR3 protein is CASSFRPGTGETQYF. In nucleotides, the CDR3 is TGTGCCAGCAGTTTTCGTCCCGGGACAGGAGAGACCCAGTACTTC.

This chain links TRBV9 with TRBJ1-2, with D perhaps matching TRBD1 (6 bases). This CDR3 has 16 amino acids. Trimming left V 0 bases short and J 6 bases short, with 18 bases between. CDR1 and CDR2 (germline): SGDLS, YYNGEE. The CDR3 protein is CASSVVAGSGGDGYTF. In DNA form, the CDR3 reads TGTGCCAGCAGCGTAGTTGCGGGCTCGGGGGGCGATGGCTACACCTTC.

J is TRBJ2-2 and V is TRBV20-1; 8 nucleotides line up with TRBD2. The CDR3 covers 17 residues. Unmatched junction bases numbered 13, after V lost 0 bases and J lost 7 bases. Germline V gene data show CDR1 as DFQATT and CDR2 as SNEGSKA (reference sequence). CDR3 sequence: CSARDPSGSGAGGELFF. The CDR3 DNA sequence: TGCAGTGCTAGAGACCCAAGCGGGAGTGGGGCGGGCGGGGAGCTGTTTTTT.

This clonotype was seen only a few times. J is TRBJ2-1 and V is TRBV28; a weak D match, TRBD2 (6 bases). The length of the CDR3 is 13 residues. V lost 8 bases and J lost 6, with 14 bases in between. The V gene's germline CDR1 is MDHEN and CDR2 SYDVKM. CDR3 loop: CASFNRESNEQFF. In nucleotides, the CDR3 is TGTGCCAGCTTTAACCGGGAGAGCAATGAGCAGTTCTTC. Based on the CDR3 plus reference TRBV28 and TRBJ2-1, the full variable domain is DVKVTQSSRYLVKRTGEKVFLECVQDMDHENMFWYRQDPGLGLRLIYFSYDVKMKEKGDIPEGYSVSREKKERFSLILESASTNQTSMYLCASFNRESNEQFFGPGTRLTVL.

This clonotype has more than one count but fewer than ten. This rearrangement joins TRBV11-2 to TRBJ2-2; D is unclear. CDR1 and CDR2 from the germline V gene are SGHAT and FQNNGV. V was pared by 4 bases and J by 1 base, with 13 bases between. CDR3 length: 16 residues. The CDR3 DNA follows: TGTGCCAGCAGCTCCGCAAAGAAACGGAACACCGGGGAGCTGTTTTTT. It translates to CASSSAKKRNTGELFF. The full variable domain, completed using reference TRBV11-2 and TRBJ2-2, is EAGVAQSPRYKIIEKRQSVAFWCNPISGHATLYWYQQILGQGPKLLIQFQNNGVVDDSQLPKDRFSAERLKGVDSTLKIQPAKLEDSAVYLCASSSAKKRNTGELFFGEGSRLTVL.